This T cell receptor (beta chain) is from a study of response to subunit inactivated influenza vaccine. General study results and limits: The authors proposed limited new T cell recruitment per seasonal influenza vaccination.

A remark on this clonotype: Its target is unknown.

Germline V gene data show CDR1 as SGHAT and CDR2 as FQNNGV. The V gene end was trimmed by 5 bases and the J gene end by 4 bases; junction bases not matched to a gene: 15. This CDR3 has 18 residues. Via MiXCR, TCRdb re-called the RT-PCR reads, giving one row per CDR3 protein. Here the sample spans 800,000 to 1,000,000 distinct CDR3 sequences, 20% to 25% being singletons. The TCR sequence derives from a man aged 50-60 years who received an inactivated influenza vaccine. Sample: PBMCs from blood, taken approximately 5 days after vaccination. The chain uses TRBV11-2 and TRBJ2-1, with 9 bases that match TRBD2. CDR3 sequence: CASSHGGGGDSLYNEQFF. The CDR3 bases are TGTGCCAGCAGCCATGGCGGCGGGGGGGACTCCCTATACAATGAGCAGTTCTTC.